This T cell receptor beta chain was documented in a study of OX40 agonist ivuxolimab in advanced cancers. Here immunoSEQ multiplex PCR was the method, and the copy in TCRdb shows in-frame clones only, minus some. The repertoire consists of 55,000 to 80,000 clones, with about four fifths occurring once and the leading ten covering about 1%. Study outcomes and limitations: CD4+ and CD8+ T cells in blood underwent clonal expansion by week 6 at 0.1 to 3.0 mg/kg.

Trimming pared 2 bases from V and 6 bases from J, leaving 7 bases between. The CDR3 contains 13 residues. Germline V CDR1 and CDR2: MNHNS, SASEGT. The table lists this clone with a count of one. What it binds is not known. The rearrangement joins TRBV6-1 to TRBJ1-4; no clear D gene. The sequencing here drew on CD4+ or CD8+ T cells sorted from blood, taken in a trial of the OX40 agonist ivuxolimab. This sequence originates from an adult with an advanced solid tumor such as melanoma, head and neck, liver or kidney cancer. The DNA of the CDR3 is TGTGCCAGCAGTGAAATAGTGGATGAAAAACTGTTTTTT. Its translation is CASSEIVDEKLFF.